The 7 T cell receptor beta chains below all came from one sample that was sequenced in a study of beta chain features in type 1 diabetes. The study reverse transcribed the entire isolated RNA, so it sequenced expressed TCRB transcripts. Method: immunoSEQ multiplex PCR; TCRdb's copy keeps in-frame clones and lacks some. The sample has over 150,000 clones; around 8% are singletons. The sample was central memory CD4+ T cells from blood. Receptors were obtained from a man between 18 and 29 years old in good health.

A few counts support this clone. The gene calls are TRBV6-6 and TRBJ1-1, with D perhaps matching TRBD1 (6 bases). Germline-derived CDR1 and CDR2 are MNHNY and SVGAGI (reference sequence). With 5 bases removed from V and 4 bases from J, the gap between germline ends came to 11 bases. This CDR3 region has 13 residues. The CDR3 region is CASSPNRVTEAFF. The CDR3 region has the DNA TGTGCCAGCAGTCCGAACAGGGTCACTGAAGCTTTCTTT.

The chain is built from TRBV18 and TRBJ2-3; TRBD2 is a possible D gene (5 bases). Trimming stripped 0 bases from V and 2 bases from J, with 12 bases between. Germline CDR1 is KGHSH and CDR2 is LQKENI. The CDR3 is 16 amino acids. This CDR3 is CASSPPGGGYTDTQYF. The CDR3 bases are TGTGCCAGCTCACCACCCGGAGGAGGATACACAGATACGCAGTATTTT.

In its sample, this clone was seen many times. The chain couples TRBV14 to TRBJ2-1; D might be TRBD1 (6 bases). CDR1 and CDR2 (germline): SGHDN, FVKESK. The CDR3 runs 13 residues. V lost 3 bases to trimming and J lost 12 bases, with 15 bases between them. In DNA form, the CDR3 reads TGTGCCAGCAGCCATCCATCACAGGGAAGGCAGTTCTTC. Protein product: CASSHPSQGRQFF.

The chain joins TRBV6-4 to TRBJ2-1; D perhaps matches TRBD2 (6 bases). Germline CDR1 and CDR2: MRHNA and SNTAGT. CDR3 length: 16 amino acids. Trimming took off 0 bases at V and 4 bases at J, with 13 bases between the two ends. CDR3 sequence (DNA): TGTGCCAGCAGTGACTCGCCTAGCGAGTTTTACAATGAGCAGTTCTTC. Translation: CASSDSPSEFYNEQFF.

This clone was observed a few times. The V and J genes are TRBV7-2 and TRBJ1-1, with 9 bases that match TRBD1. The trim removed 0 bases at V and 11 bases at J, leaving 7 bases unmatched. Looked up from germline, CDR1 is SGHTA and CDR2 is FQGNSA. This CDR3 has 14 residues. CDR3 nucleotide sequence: TGTGCCAGCAGCTTAGCGGGACAGGGCATAGGTGCTTTCTTT. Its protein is CASSLAGQGIGAFF.

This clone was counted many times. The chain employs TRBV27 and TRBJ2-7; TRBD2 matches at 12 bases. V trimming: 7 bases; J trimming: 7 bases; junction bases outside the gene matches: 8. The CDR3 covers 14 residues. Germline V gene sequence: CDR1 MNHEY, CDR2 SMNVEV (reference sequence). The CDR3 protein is CASTTSGRMGEQYF. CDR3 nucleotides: TGTGCCAGCACCACTAGCGGGAGGATGGGGGAGCAGTACTTC.

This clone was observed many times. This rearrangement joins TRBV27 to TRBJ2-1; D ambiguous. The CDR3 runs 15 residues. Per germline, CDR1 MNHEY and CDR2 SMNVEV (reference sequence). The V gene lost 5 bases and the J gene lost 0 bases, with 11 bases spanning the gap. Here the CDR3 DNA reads TGTGCCAGCAGTGTCTCGCGGCTCTCCTACAATGAGCAGTTCTTC. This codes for CASSVSRLSYNEQFF.